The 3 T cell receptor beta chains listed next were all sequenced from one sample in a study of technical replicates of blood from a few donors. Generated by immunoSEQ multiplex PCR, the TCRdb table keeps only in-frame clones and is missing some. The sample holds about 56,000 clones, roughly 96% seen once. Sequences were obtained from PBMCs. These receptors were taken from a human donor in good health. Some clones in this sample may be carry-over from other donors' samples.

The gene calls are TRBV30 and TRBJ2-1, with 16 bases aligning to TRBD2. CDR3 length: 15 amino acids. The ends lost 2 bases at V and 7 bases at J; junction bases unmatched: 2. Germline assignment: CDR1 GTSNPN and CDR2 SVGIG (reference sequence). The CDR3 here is CAWSRGLAGGNEQFF. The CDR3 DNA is TGTGCCTGGAGTCGGGGACTAGCGGGAGGGAATGAGCAGTTCTTC.

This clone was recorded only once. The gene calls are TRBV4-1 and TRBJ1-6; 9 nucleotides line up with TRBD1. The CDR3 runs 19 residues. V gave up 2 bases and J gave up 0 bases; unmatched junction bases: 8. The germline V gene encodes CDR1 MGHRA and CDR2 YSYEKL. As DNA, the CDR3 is TGCGCCAGCAGCCAACAACAGGGGGCGGGGGACTCCTATAATTCACCCCTCCACTTT. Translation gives CASSQQQGAGDSYNSPLHF.

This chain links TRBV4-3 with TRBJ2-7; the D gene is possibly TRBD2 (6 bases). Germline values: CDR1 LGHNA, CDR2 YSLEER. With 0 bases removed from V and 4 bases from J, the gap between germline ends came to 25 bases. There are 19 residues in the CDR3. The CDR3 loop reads CASSQDTPLGTLVGYEQYF. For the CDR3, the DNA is TGCGCCAGCAGCCAAGATACGCCCCTAGGGACTTTAGTGGGGTACGAGCAGTACTTC.